This section outlines one T cell receptor (beta chain) sequence together with its context. The CDR3 has 15 amino acids. J was trimmed by 6 bases and V by 9 bases; bases with no gene match: 13. CDR1 WNHNN and CDR2 SYGVQD come from the germline V gene (reference sequence). This specimen comes from a study of blood T cell repertoires in COVID-19. About the research overall: Samples of COVID-19 (acute and convalescent) were obtained from the United States, Italy and Spain. In each case, the material was cDNA or gDNA derived from T cells, B-cell-depleted T cells, or PBMCs.

Per the study methods: Estimates of nucleated cell counts were drawn from the amplification of reference gene primers. Sequenced by immunoSEQ multiplex PCR; TCRdb stores in-frame clones only, minus some. The V and J calls and the clone size are those of that table, but D and trimming were determined from the DNA. The sample has a few hundred thousand clones, around 87% seen once. The material sequenced was peripheral blood. The chain uses TRBV10-1 and TRBJ2-1, with 8 bases matching TRBD2. The TCR comes from a woman aged 65 to 85 with active or convalescent COVID-19. Here the CDR3 DNA reads TGCGCCAGTTCGACGGAGCGGGGGACCGTCAATGAGCAGTTCTTC. Its protein is CASSTERGTVNEQFF.